This T cell receptor beta chain was captured in a study of T cell responses to AZD1222 COVID-19 vaccine. Study observations and caveats: Two AZD1222 doses significantly raised spike-specific TCR breadth and depth over controls. Reportedly, nearly half of unique spike TCRs recognized epitopes outside B.1.351/B.1.1.7 mutations. Donors in the cohort were predominantly white British and more often female, and clonal diversity was possibly underestimated.

The data were produced by immunoSEQ multiplex PCR, yet TCRdb's version contains in-frame clones alone and is incomplete. The table shows 95,000 to 110,000 clones, with approximately 90% occurring only once. This CDR3 region has 13 residues. Germline V gene lookup returns CDR1 KGHSH and CDR2 LQKENI. The germline V and J ends were trimmed by 1 base and 8 bases, with 11 bases remaining between them. As for this clone: Antigen unknown.

Second-dose schedules of about 4 or about 12 weeks were combined. The sequencing used peripheral blood, collected 28 days after the second AZD1222 dose. The source is an adult who received the AZD1222 COVID-19 vaccine. This chain connects TRBV18 to TRBJ1-2; possibly TRBD1 for D (6 bases). This CDR3 reads CASSPHREGGYTF. The CDR3 coding sequence is TGTGCCAGCTCACCACACAGGGAAGGCGGCTACACCTTC.